This entry lists 8 T cell receptor beta chains sequenced from one sample in a study of early T cells in non-severe SARS-CoV-2 infection. TCRdb passed the 5' RACE reads through MiXCR, listing each CDR3 protein once. The sample lists about 73,000 distinct CDR3 sequences, around 13% occurring once. The sequencing input was whole blood. The receptor set was obtained from an adult who was a healthcare worker with PCR-confirmed SARS-CoV-2 infection or an uninfected control (not recorded which).

This clonotype was seen many times. V gene TRBV6-5 combines with J gene TRBJ1-5; D remains ambiguous. The germline gives CDR1 MNHEY, CDR2 SVGAGI. This CDR3 spans 13 amino acids. V lost 3 bases and J 6 bases, leaving 9 bases between the germline ends. The CDR3 DNA reads TGTGCCAGCAGTTATTGGCTAGGTCAGCCCCAGCATTTT. Translation gives CASSYWLGQPQHF.

Only one count was recorded for this clonotype. CDR3 DNA: TGTGCCAGCAGTGAATATCTGGGAAATGGCTACACCTTC. This codes for CASSEYLGNGYTF. The chain combines TRBV25-1 with TRBJ1-2, with unresolved D. The V end lost 0 bases, the J end lost 6 bases, and 8 bases lay between the germline ends. The CDR3 consists of 13 residues. The germline V gene encodes CDR1 MGHDK and CDR2 SYGVNS.

This clonotype has at least ten counts. The chain recombines TRBV5-4 with TRBJ1-4; D unresolved. Germline V gene data show CDR1 as SGHNT and CDR2 as YYREEE (reference sequence). V was shortened by 2 bases and J by 8 bases, with 10 bases between the two germline ends. This CDR3 is 13 amino acids long. The CDR3 spells CASSFLGREKLFF. CDR3 bases: TGTGCCAGCAGCTTTCTGGGCCGGGAAAAACTGTTTTTT.

In its sample, this clonotype was seen a few times. The chain recombines TRBV20-1 with TRBJ2-2, with 15 bases identical to TRBD2. This CDR3 comprises 15 residues. V shed 6 bases, J shed 4 bases, and the junction held 3 bases outside the gene matches. Germline lookup yields CDR1 DFQATT and CDR2 SNEGSKA (reference sequence). The CDR3 DNA reads TGCAGTGCAGGACTAGCGGGGGGGCCCACCGGGGAGCTGTTTTTT. Protein product: CSAGLAGGPTGELFF.

This clonotype was seen at least ten times. The J gene is TRBJ1-6, the V gene TRBV5-6; D gene unclear. The CDR3 runs 13 residues. V was trimmed by 7 bases and J by 0 bases, leaving 5 bases between them. The V gene's germline CDR1 is SGHDT and CDR2 YYEEEE. DNA for the CDR3: TGTGCCAGCTCAGACTCCTATAATTCACCCCTCCACTTT. It specifies CASSDSYNSPLHF.

The chain combines TRBV29-1 with TRBJ1-1; 10 bases align to TRBD1. CDR1 is SQVTM, CDR2 ANQGSEA, per germline. This CDR3 is built from 11 residues. The CDR3 region has the DNA TGCAGGGGCGACAGGGGGCAAGAAGCTTTCTTT. Encoded protein: CRGDRGQEAFF.

The V gene is TRBV30, the J gene TRBJ1-2; D remains unclear. The V gene's germline CDR1 is GTSNPN and CDR2 SVGIG (reference sequence). The CDR3 spans 15 residues. Between the trimmed V and J ends, which lost 2 bases and 5 bases, there was a span of 18 bases. CDR3: CAWSQTSPLGYGYTF. The CDR3 bases are TGTGCCTGGAGTCAAACAAGTCCCCTAGGGTATGGCTACACCTTC. Together with reference TRBV30 and TRBJ1-2, the CDR3 gives the full variable domain: SQTIHQWPATLVQPVGSPLSLECTVEGTSNPNLYWYRQAAGRGLQLLFYSVGIGQISSEVPQNLSASRPQDRQFILSSKKLLLSDSGFYLCAWSQTSPLGYGYTFGSGTRLTVV.

Turning to this clonotype: The junction departs from germline at one end; a sequencing error may be responsible. The V and J genes are TRBV20-1 and TRBJ2-1, with unresolved D. In germline, CDR1 is DFQATT, CDR2 SNEGSKA (reference sequence). CDR3 length equals 13 residues. CDR3 region: CSARGGDWNEQSF. CDR3 DNA sequence: TGCAGTGCTAGGGGTGGGGATTGGAATGAGCAGTCCTTC.